A single T cell receptor beta chain is shown here with its context. These data originate in a study of blood T cell repertoires in COVID-19. Assay used: immunoSEQ multiplex PCR; TCRdb lists only in-frame clones, some missing. The table shows fewer than 200,000 clones, with approximately 79% occurring only once. Trimming left V 3 bases short and J 6 bases short, with 14 bases between. CDR1 and CDR2 (germline): KGHDR, SFDVKD. The CDR3 is 15 amino acids. The TCR originated in a woman in her seventies with acute or convalescent COVID-19. The chain has TRBV24-1 and TRBJ1-5; the D is unclear. Sequencing input: peripheral blood. The CDR3 coding sequence is TGTGCCACCAGTGATACCCAGACCCCGGGTCAGCCCCAGCATTTT. It is translated as CATSDTQTPGQPQHF.